A selection of T cell receptor beta chains follows, all from one sample in a study of identifying expanded T cells in peripheral blood. TCRdb's table, derived via immunoSEQ multiplex PCR, lists solely in-frame clones and lacks some. The data show tens of thousands of clones, about 83% seen once. Sequencing was performed on blood. These receptors were collected from a person aged 18-69 years in good health. Each CDR3 is given with its conserved first and last residue. The D gene is left open where the match is weak. The size field is filled for only some rows; it gives once, few, many or a size class.

CDR3 length	J gene	clone size	D gene	V gene	CDR3 DNA	CDR3 protein
13	TRBJ2-7	-	-	TRBV14	TGTGCCAGCAGCCAAGCCTCTCTTTACGAGCAGTACTTC	CASSQASLYEQYF
15	TRBJ2-5	-	-	TRBV7-9	TGTGCCAGCAGCTTAGCGAGGGGCTCTTGGGAGACCCAGTACTTC	CASSLARGSWETQYF
13	TRBJ1-6	-	-	TRBV30	TGTGCCTGGAGTGTTCCAGGGAATTCACCCCTCCACTTT	CAWSVPGNSPLHF
13	TRBJ1-5	few	-	TRBV6-6	TGTGCCAGCAGTTCTAAGGGCAATCAGCCCCAGCATTTT	CASSSKGNQPQHF
15	TRBJ2-7	-	-	TRBV27	TGTGCCAGTCGTCCGGGGACTGGGACGTTGCACGAGCAGTACTTC	CASRPGTGTLHEQYF
14	TRBJ1-2	-	-	TRBV27	TGTGCCAGCAGTTTATCTCAGGCTCCCTATGGCTACACCTTC	CASSLSQAPYGYTF
17	TRBJ2-7	-	TRBD2	TRBV11-2	TGTGCCAGCAGCTCCGGGACTAGCTCACCGAAAGCCTACGAGCAGTACTTC	CASSSGTSSPKAYEQYF
13	TRBJ2-7	few	-	TRBV18	TGTGCCAGCTCACCACCGGTCGCCTACGAGCAGTACTTC	CASSPPVAYEQYF
15	TRBJ1-2	-	-	TRBV18	TGTGCCAGCTCACCAGGCCTCTCCCCTAACTATGGCTACACCTTC	CASSPGLSPNYGYTF
16	TRBJ2-5	-	TRBD1	TRBV9	TGTGCCAGCAGCGTATTAGGGGACAGACCACAAGAGACCCAGTACTTC	CASSVLGDRPQETQYF
13	TRBJ2-3	-	-	TRBV18	TGTGCCAGCTCACCACGTGGAACAGATACGCAGTATTTT	CASSPRGTDTQYF
15	TRBJ2-6	-	-	TRBV6-4	TGTGCCAGCAGTTACGACCGCTCTGGGGCCAACGTCCTGACTTTC	CASSYDRSGANVLTF
15	TRBJ2-7	-	TRBD1	TRBV19	TGTGCCAGTAGTATGGGACAGGGTTCGACCTACGAGCAGTACTTC	CASSMGQGSTYEQYF
15	TRBJ2-1	-	TRBD2	TRBV11-2	TGTGCCAGCAGCCGACGGACTAGCGGATACAATGAGCAGTTCTTC	CASSRRTSGYNEQFF
15	TRBJ2-5	-	TRBD2	TRBV5-6	TGTGCCAGCAGCACGGGACTAGCGGGGCGGGAGACCCAGTACTTC	CASSTGLAGRETQYF
15	TRBJ1-4	few	TRBD1	TRBV5-1	TGCGCCAGCAGCTTGGTAGGGGGCAAGGAGGAAAAACTGTTTTTT	CASSLVGGKEEKLFF
14	TRBJ2-2	-	-	TRBV19	TGTGCCAGTAGTATAGGACGGAATCCCGGGGAGCTGTTTTTT	CASSIGRNPGELFF
12	TRBJ1-2	-	-	TRBV10-3	TGTGCCATCAGTGAGTTGGAATTTGGCTACACCTTC	CAISELEFGYTF
17	TRBJ2-1	-	-	TRBV18	TGTGCCAGCTCACCCTACTTCTCCGCGGGGGCCCACAATGAGCAGTTCTTC	CASSPYFSAGAHNEQFF
17	TRBJ2-5	-	TRBD1	TRBV5-6	TGTGCCAGCAGCTTTGTGGGACAGGGCTCCTTCCAAGAGACCCAGTACTTC	CASSFVGQGSFQETQYF
15	TRBJ2-3	-	-	TRBV30	TGTGCCTGGAGTCAGGGGCACTCGTCCACAGATACGCAGTATTTT	CAWSQGHSSTDTQYF
13	TRBJ2-1	-	-	TRBV25-1	TGTGCCAGCACCCAAAGCTCCTACAATGAGCAGTTCTTC	CASTQSSYNEQFF
15	TRBJ1-4	once	-	TRBV5-4	TGTGCCAGCAGCTTGGGAGGCGGAAGTAATGAAAAACTGTTTTTT	CASSLGGGSNEKLFF
15	TRBJ2-2	-	TRBD2	TRBV11-2	TGTGCCAGCAGCTTAAAGCCACTAGCGTTCGGGGAGCTGTTTTTT	CASSLKPLAFGELFF
14	TRBJ1-1	-	TRBD1	TRBV13	TGTGCCAGCAGCTTTCTCGCAGGGGGCACTGAAGCTTTCTTT	CASSFLAGGTEAFF
14	TRBJ1-2	-	-	TRBV2	TGTGCCAGCAGTGAATGGGAGGCAGGGAATGGCTACACCTTC	CASSEWEAGNGYTF
15	TRBJ2-2	-	TRBD1	TRBV28	TGTGCCAGCAGTCCCCAGGGACAGGGAACCGGGGAGCTGTTTTTT	CASSPQGQGTGELFF
14	TRBJ2-3	-	-	TRBV7-3	TGTGCCAGCAGCTTAGACAGGAGGACAGATACGCAGTATTTT	CASSLDRRTDTQYF
13	TRBJ1-4	-	-	TRBV25-1	TGTGCCAGCAGACAGGGTTTGATAGAAAAACTGTTTTTT	CASRQGLIEKLFF
16	TRBJ1-1	-	-	TRBV5-1	TGCGCCAGCAGCAAACTAGGAGGACAGCGGAACACTGAAGCTTTCTTT	CASSKLGGQRNTEAFF
15	TRBJ2-2	-	-	TRBV5-6	TGTGCCAGCAGCTCGACCTGGAGAGACACCGGGGAGCTGTTTTTT	CASSSTWRDTGELFF
17	TRBJ1-6	-	-	TRBV14	TGTGCCAGCAGTAGGGACCTGATGGGGCAACGTAATTCACCCCTCCACTTT	CASSRDLMGQRNSPLHF